The rows below give T cell receptor beta chains drawn from one sample of a study of blood T cell repertoires in COVID-19. Assay used: immunoSEQ multiplex PCR; TCRdb lists only in-frame clones, some missing. The sample holds more than 250,000 clones, about 87% seen once. Input material: peripheral blood. Receptors were obtained from a woman in her 30s with COVID-19, enrolled during active disease. CDR3s include the opening cysteine and the closing phenylalanine or tryptophan. A D gene is named only where the DNA matches it firmly. Size is stated for part of the rows, as once, few or many counts, or as a class when the clone is expanded.

cdr3_aa cdr3_nt clone_size d_call j_call v_call
CASSKGQGRSPLHF TGTGCCAGCAGTAAAGGACAGGGACGATCACCCCTCCACTTT - TRBD1 TRBJ1-6 TRBV6-6
CASSQLYFRTSGMNTGELFF TGTGCCAGCAGCCAACTTTACTTTCGGACTAGCGGGATGAACACCGGGGAGCTGTTTTTT - TRBD2 TRBJ2-2 TRBV4-2
CASGSGQSDGELFF TGTGCTAGTGGTTCCGGACAGTCGGACGGGGAGCTGTTTTTT - - TRBJ2-2 TRBV12-5
CASSQEASGAYEQYF TGTGCCAGCAGCCAAGAGGCTAGCGGGGCCTACGAGCAGTACTTC - TRBD2 TRBJ2-7 TRBV4-2
CASSFQGPEKLFF TGTGCCAGCAGTTTCCAGGGTCCTGAAAAACTGTTTTTT - - TRBJ1-4 TRBV12-3/TRBV12-4
CASSLSGQGADTQYF TGTGCCAGCAGCTTATCTGGACAGGGTGCAGATACGCAGTATTTT - TRBD1 TRBJ2-3 TRBV7-3
CASNRGARTDTQYF TGTGCCAGCAACCGGGGGGCTCGCACAGATACGCAGTATTTT - - TRBJ2-3 TRBV5-8
CASSPARAGTEAFF TGTGCCAGCAGCCCGGCGCGGGCGGGCACTGAAGCTTTCTTT - - TRBJ1-1 TRBV7-9
CASSLGTGTPAGAFF TGTGCCAGCAGCTTAGGAACCGGGACACCTGCGGGAGCTTTCTTT - - TRBJ1-1 TRBV7-9
CASIPGGLNSPLHF TGTGCCAGTATACCGGGGGGGCTTAATTCACCCCTCCACTTT - - TRBJ1-6 TRBV28
CASGWDSMANQPQHF TGTGCCAGCGGCTGGGACAGCATGGCCAATCAGCCCCAGCATTTT - TRBD1 TRBJ1-5 TRBV5-5
CASSLGSRGRLTEAFF TGTGCCAGCAGCTTGGGGTCAAGGGGCCGGCTCACTGAAGCTTTCTTT - - TRBJ1-1 TRBV5-6
CASSLETGGAGELFF TGTGCCAGCAGCTTAGAGACAGGGGGTGCCGGGGAGCTGTTTTTT - TRBD1 TRBJ2-2 TRBV7-7
CASSQTGVVGFF TGTGCCAGCAGTCAGACAGGGGTGGTCGGGTTCTTC - TRBD1 TRBJ2-1 TRBV6-2/TRBV6-3
CASSFSGSGANVLTF TGTGCCAGCAGCTTCTCGGGGTCTGGGGCCAACGTCCTGACTTTC - - TRBJ2-6 TRBV7-2
CASSQMLANEQFF TGTGCCAGCAGCCAGATGCTAGCGAATGAGCAGTTCTTC few - TRBJ2-1 TRBV6-6
CASSLGINYGYTF TGTGCCAGCAGTCTCGGGATCAACTATGGCTACACCTTC - - TRBJ1-2 TRBV6-5
CASSSASGQGKEKLFF TGTGCCAGCAGCTCCGCTTCCGGACAGGGGAAAGAAAAACTGTTTTTT - TRBD1 TRBJ1-4 TRBV7-9
CASRSGQGGTGELFF TGTGCCAGTAGATCGGGACAGGGGGGCACCGGGGAGCTGTTTTTT - TRBD1 TRBJ2-2 TRBV19